The 30 T cell receptor beta chains presented below share a single source sample, sequenced in a study of blood T cells in healthy people across ages. A J-beta primer mix and a sample-barcoded 5' primer were used in a second PCR of roughly 7 to 12 cycles. A single record per CDR3 protein comes from TCRdb applying MiXCR to the 5' RACE reads. This sample has some 790,000 distinct CDR3 sequences, with under 30% found just once. The sample comprised blood. The receptors originated from a woman of 80 years or more in good health.

Remarks on this clonotype: At one end the junction does not follow the germline gene, possibly because of a read error. V and J are TRBV5-1 and TRBJ2-7; no clear D gene. The length of the CDR3 is 11 residues. Germline V lookup: CDR1 SGHRS, CDR2 YFSETQ. The CDR3 spells CTSSLDYEQYF. CDR3 DNA: TGCACCAGCAGCTTGGACTACGAGCAGTACTTC.

The gene calls are TRBV6-1 and TRBJ2-7; possibly TRBD1 for D (6 bases). The CDR3 length is 15 residues. V lost 2 bases to trimming and J lost 3 bases, with 14 bases between them. The germline V gene has CDR1 MNHNS and CDR2 SASEGT. CDR3 nucleotides: TGTGCCAGCAGTGAAACTGTACAGGGAGACTACGAGCAGTACTTC. Residues: CASSETVQGDYEQYF.

This clonotype was found many times. The chain employs TRBV5-6 and TRBJ2-7; D might be TRBD1 or TRBD2, each matching 5 bases. The CDR3 loop spans 17 amino acids. V shed 4 bases and J shed 4 bases, with 24 bases lying between them. CDR1 and CDR2 (germline): SGHDT, YYEEEE. CDR3 amino acids: CASSDLISIIGGYEQYF. DNA of the CDR3: TGTGCCAGCAGCGACCTCATTTCAATCATTGGGGGTTACGAGCAGTACTTC.

As regards this clonotype: Given a much more abundant clone one base away, this may be a read error. The V and J genes are TRBV20-1 and TRBJ1-2; TRBD1 matches 9 bases. The CDR3 has 14 amino acids. Germline V gene data show CDR1 as DFQATT and CDR2 as SNEGSKA (reference sequence). The V segment lost 1 base and the J segment 3 bases; nucleotides outside the gene matches: 3. The CDR3 protein is CSARVQGAYYGYTF. For the CDR3, the DNA is TGCAGTGCTAGAGTACAGGGGGCATACTATGGCTACACCTTC.

Regarding this clonotype: The CDR3 carries no conserved terminal phenylalanine or tryptophan, so it likely arises from a read error. The limits of the CDR3 on the DNA are not certain, so only TCRdb's listed CDR3 is given. V is TRBV2 and J is TRBJ2-4. The CDR3 is 11 amino acids in total, end residues counted. In germline, CDR1 is SNHLY, CDR2 FYNNEI. This chain's CDR3 is CASRAELYEQY.

The rearrangement joins TRBV20-1 to TRBJ1-4, with D hard to call. Germline V gene data show CDR1 as DFQATT and CDR2 as SNEGSKA (reference sequence). V lost 0 bases to trimming and J lost 3 bases, with 11 bases between them. The CDR3 consists of 15 residues. This chain's CDR3 is CSARDLTPPNEKLFF. The DNA for the CDR3 is TGCAGTGCTAGAGATCTTACTCCACCTAATGAAAAACTGTTTTTT.

This clonotype was observed a few times. The chain carries TRBV7-2 and TRBJ2-5; 9 bases map to TRBD2. The CDR3 has 16 amino acids. Germline loops: CDR1 SGHTA, CDR2 FQGNSA. V dropped 1 base and J dropped 5; count of bases not matched to a gene: 8. The CDR3 loop is CASSLEGGTSCETQYF. The CDR3 coding sequence is TGTGCCAGCAGCTTAGAGGGGGGGACTAGCTGCGAGACCCAGTACTTC.

A word on this clonotype: A read error is possible here, since a much larger clone lies one base away. The chain combines TRBV12-3 or TRBV12-4 with TRBJ2-1; possible D gene TRBD1, 6 bases. The CDR3 has 14 residues. CDR3 DNA sequence: TGTGCCAGCAAGGTTTTAGCTGGGGACAATGAGCGGTTCTTC. It encodes CASKVLAGDNERFF.

The CDR3 DNA is TGTGCCATCAGTGAGGGACAGGAGATCGAGGAGACCCAGTACTTC. This codes for CAISEGQEIEETQYF. The genes are TRBV10-3 and TRBJ2-5; 7 bases align to TRBD1. Germline trimming cut 2 bases from V and 5 bases from J; bases unmatched to any gene: 8. This CDR3 has 15 residues. The germline V gene encodes CDR1 ENHRY and CDR2 SYGVKD.

A few counts support this clonotype. The V call is TRBV30, the J call TRBJ1-1, with D unclear. In germline, CDR1 is GTSNPN, CDR2 SVGIG (reference sequence). The CDR3 loop spans 11 amino acids. V was clipped by 3 bases and J by 2 bases, with 4 bases between them. The CDR3 region has the DNA TGTGCCTGGAGAGTTAACACTGAAGCTTTCTTT. Its protein product is CAWRVNTEAFF. Full variable domain (outside the CDR3, taken from reference TRBV30 and TRBJ1-1): SQTIHQWPATLVQPVGSPLSLECTVEGTSNPNLYWYRQAAGRGLQLLFYSVGIGQISSEVPQNLSASRPQDRQFILSSKKLLLSDSGFYLCAWRVNTEAFFGQGTRLTVV.

This chain uses TRBV11-2 with TRBJ2-7; D tentatively fits TRBD1 or TRBD2 (5 bases each). V gave up 5 bases and J gave up 0 bases, with 14 bases separating them. This CDR3 region has 15 residues. Germline-derived CDR1 and CDR2 are SGHAT and FQNNGV. CDR3 loop: CASSLPGHYSYEQYF. The CDR3 nucleotides are TGTGCCAGCAGCCTTCCGGGGCATTACTCCTACGAGCAGTACTTC.

As for this clonotype: This may stem from a read error, because a much larger clone lies one nucleotide away. The chain is built from TRBV6-1 and TRBJ1-2, with D tentatively TRBD1 (5 bases). Per germline, CDR1 MNHNS and CDR2 SASEGT. The CDR3 totals 19 residues. As DNA, the CDR3 is TGTGCCAGCAGTGAATATCCGGCAGGGATAAGAACGGCTAACCATGGCTACACCTTC. Its translation is CASSEYPAGIRTANHGYTF.

This clonotype was detected ten times or more. V gene TRBV27 combines with J gene TRBJ2-7; the D gene is possibly TRBD2 (5 bases). This CDR3 comprises 13 residues. The germline CDR1 and CDR2 sequences are MNHEY and SMNVEV (reference sequence). Trimming shortened V by 7 bases and J by 6 bases, and 16 bases separated the two germline ends. Written as DNA, the CDR3 is TGTGCCAGCACCCCTGTGGTAGGAGGCGAGCAGTACTTC. Encoded protein: CASTPVVGGEQYF.

This clonotype was seen a few times. A much larger clone differs by one base, so this may be a read error. V is TRBV4-3 and J is TRBJ1-2, with a weak D call TRBD1 (6 bases). The V end was cut by 5 bases, the J end by 4 bases, with 20 bases between. Germline values: CDR1 LGHNA, CDR2 YSLEER. The CDR3 loop spans 16 amino acids. CDR3 DNA sequence: TGCGCCAGCAGCTTATCCGGCAGGGGAGAGGTCTATGGCTACACCTTC. It codes for CASSLSGRGEVYGYTF.

This chain uses TRBV6-5 with TRBJ1-5; D uncertain. This CDR3 contains 15 residues. Looked up from germline, CDR1 is MNHEY and CDR2 is SVGAGI. Trimming left V 0 bases short and J 3 bases short, with 9 bases between. The CDR3 loop is CASSYSAGLNQPQHF. In DNA form, the CDR3 reads TGTGCCAGCAGTTACTCGGCAGGCCTCAATCAGCCCCAGCATTTT.

The rearrangement links TRBV20-1 to TRBJ2-1, with TRBD2 identical over 9 bases. Germline CDR1 DFQATT, CDR2 SNEGSKA (reference sequence). V dropped 4 bases and J dropped 2; count of bases not matched to a gene: 3. The CDR3 spans 14 residues. The CDR3 DNA reads as TGCAGTGCTAACGGCGGGAGGGCCTACAATGAGCAGTTCTTC. It yields the protein CSANGGRAYNEQFF.

This clonotype was picked up many times. V is TRBV7-6 and J is TRBJ2-3; no reliable D call. The V gene's germline CDR1 is SGHVS and CDR2 FNYEAQ. V dropped 4 bases and J dropped 8 bases, with 13 bases sitting between them. This CDR3 spans 13 amino acids. The CDR3 spells CASSSTVKGTQYF. In DNA, the CDR3 is TGTGCCAGCAGCTCCACAGTGAAGGGTACGCAGTATTTT.

In the case of this clonotype: A clone one base away is much larger, so this may be a read error. This chain joins TRBV6-2 or TRBV6-3 and TRBJ2-1; 8 positions match TRBD2. In germline, CDR1 is MNHEY, CDR2 SVGEGT. This CDR3 comprises 13 residues. V trimming: 8 bases; J trimming: 15 bases; junction bases outside the gene matches: 15. The chain's CDR3 is CASGGASGLAPFF. CDR3 coding DNA: TGTGCCAGCGGTGGGGCTAGCGGGTTGGCCCCGTTCTTC.

With respect to this clonotype: A much more abundant neighbour one base away suggests this may be a read error. This chain uses TRBV7-9 with TRBJ2-1; TRBD1 aligns across 9 bases. This CDR3 comprises 12 residues. The germline gives CDR1 SEHNR, CDR2 FQNEAQ (reference sequence). The CDR3: CVSGDRGTRQFF. The CDR3 DNA reads as TGTGTCAGCGGAGACAGGGGGACGCGGCAGTTCTTC.

The gene calls are TRBV20-1 and TRBJ2-2; 7 positions agree with TRBD1. J lost 1 base, V lost 1 base, and 6 bases had no gene match. CDR1 DFQATT and CDR2 SNEGSKA come from the germline V gene (reference sequence). CDR3 length: 16 amino acids. The CDR3, as DNA: TGCAGTGCTAGAGTGACAGGGTTGAGGAACACCGGGGAGCTGTTTTTT. Its translation: CSARVTGLRNTGELFF.

About this clonotype itself: Since a much larger clone is just one base distant, this may be a read error. The chain is built from TRBV4-2 and TRBJ2-5; TRBD2 matches at 13 bases. Trimming took 0 bases from V and 11 from J; bases not matched to a gene: 12. This CDR3 contains 17 residues. The V gene's germline CDR1 is LGHNA and CDR2 YNFKEQ. CDR3 residues: CASSQDPTSGGNNEQYF. DNA of the CDR3: TGTGCCAGCAGCCAAGACCCGACTAGCGGGGGGAATAATGAGCAGTACTTC.

Concerning this clonotype itself: This may arise from a read error, as a much more abundant clone is one base away. This chain connects TRBV6-2 or TRBV6-3 to TRBJ2-3; weak D call: TRBD2 (6 bases). Trimming removed 2 bases from V and 0 bases from J, with 15 bases in between. Germline V gene data show CDR1 as MNHEY and CDR2 as SVGEGT. The CDR3 loop spans 17 amino acids. The CDR3 DNA reads as TGTGCCAGCAGTTACAATTCCGGGCGGGGAAGCACAGATACGCAGTATTTT. This gives the protein CASSYNSGRGSTDTQYF.

The chain combines TRBV7-2 with TRBJ1-1, with D possibly TRBD1 on 5 matching bases. The CDR3 extends over 14 amino acids. Germline CDR1 and CDR2: SGHTA and FQGNSA. Trimming took off 5 bases at V and 3 bases at J, with 13 bases between the two ends. DNA for the CDR3: TGTGCCAGCAGCGAAAGGGACTTCTACACTGAAGCTTTCTTT. Residues: CASSERDFYTEAFF.

This chain connects TRBV28 to TRBJ1-6, with 12 bases matching TRBD1. CDR3 length: 17 amino acids. Germline CDR1 and CDR2: MDHEN and SYDVKM. J lost 1 base, V lost 5 bases, and 3 bases had no gene match. CDR3 region: CASSGGQGASYNSPLHF. DNA for the CDR3: TGTGCCAGCAGTGGGGGACAGGGGGCTTCCTATAATTCACCCCTCCACTTT.

J is TRBJ2-2 and V is TRBV24-1; D is perhaps TRBD2 (6 bases). The CDR3 sequence is 15 residues long. V lost 2 bases, J lost 4 bases, and 10 bases lay in between. Looked up from germline, CDR1 is KGHDR and CDR2 is SFDVKD. The CDR3 protein is CATSDSGVFTGELFF. In DNA form, the CDR3 reads TGTGCCACCAGTGATTCGGGGGTTTTCACCGGGGAGCTGTTTTTT.

This rearrangement joins TRBV20-1 to TRBJ1-2, with D tentatively TRBD1 (6 bases). The ends were cut back, 4 bases at V and 3 bases at J, with 18 bases in the middle. The CDR3 runs to 15 residues. Looked up from germline, CDR1 is DFQATT and CDR2 is SNEGSKA (reference sequence). The CDR3 DNA sequence: TGCAGTGCTAACCAACTCACAGGGTTCGACTATGGCTACACCTTC. It codes for CSANQLTGFDYGYTF.

This clonotype has ten or more counts. V and J are TRBV7-2 and TRBJ2-1, with TRBD2 matching 8 bases. The CDR3 has 15 residues. V was clipped by 1 base and J by 5 bases; unmatched bases: 4. Germline V gives CDR1 SGHTA, CDR2 FQGNSA. The CDR3 nucleotides read TGTGCCAGCAGCTTAGTAGCGGGGCAAAACAATGAGCAGTTCTTC. Encoded protein: CASSLVAGQNNEQFF.

For this clonotype: This clone may be a read error of a much larger clone one base away. The chain couples TRBV6-2 or TRBV6-3 to TRBJ2-1, with 12 positions matching TRBD2. CDR1 MNHEY and CDR2 SVGEGT come from the germline V gene. V trimming: 7 bases; J trimming: 9 bases; junction bases outside the gene matches: 10. The CDR3 totals 15 residues. CDR3 in amino acids: CASTVLAGGRGEQFF. The CDR3 DNA is TGTGCCAGCACAGTCCTAGCGGGGGGGCGCGGTGAGCAGTTCTTC.

This clonotype was seen ten or more times. This chain joins TRBV24-1 and TRBJ2-7, with D perhaps TRBD1 (6 bases). CDR1 KGHDR and CDR2 SFDVKD come from the germline V gene. V was trimmed by 4 bases and J by 0 bases, leaving 15 bases between them. This CDR3 contains 16 residues. The CDR3 nucleotides read TGTGCCACCAGTGAGACCGGGACACTTGGCTCCTACGAGCAGTACTTC. Encoded protein: CATSETGTLGSYEQYF.

This clonotype was counted ten times or more. The chain recombines TRBV20-1 with TRBJ2-7, with 9 positions matching TRBD2. V dropped 3 bases and J dropped 2; count of bases not matched to a gene: 8. The germline CDR1 and CDR2 sequences are DFQATT and SNEGSKA (reference sequence). The CDR3 has 15 amino acids. Here the CDR3 DNA reads TGCAGTGCTAGCCCTATTAGCGGGGGAGCCTACGAGCAGTACTTC. Encoded protein: CSASPISGGAYEQYF.